This TCR beta chain was obtained from a study of graft-versus-host responses after intestinal transplantation (dated by TCRdb to the early 2020s). For the study in its entirety: Recipients received multivisceral, liver-intestinal, or isolated intestinal transplants. All recipients received anti-thymocyte globulin induction followed by maintenance tacrolimus and steroids for around three years. Bulk TCR-beta CDR3 sequencing was used to track graft-versus-host and host-versus-graft alloreactive T cell clones in the graft, circulation and bone marrow after intestinal transplantation. Samples from a few later patients were sequenced in-house on an Illumina MiSeq with MiXCR processing rather than by the commercial service. The cohort enrolled about 23 intestinal transplant recipients, one of whom was a retransplant, and 3 patients without pretransplant specimens were excluded. To identify alloreactive clones, pre-transplant mixed lymphocyte reaction products were sequenced and compared with unstimulated pre-transplant donor and recipient T cells. A peak of at least 4% donor T cells among recipient peripheral blood mononuclear cells was the definition used for donor T cell macrochimerism. Overall study results and their limits: Peak levels of circulating GvH clones were associated with declines in HvG clones early after transplant. Patients with donor T cell macrochimerism had high GvH to HvG T cell clonal ratios in their allografts. Conclusions were limited by the relatively low number and heterogeneity of intestinal transplant patients. GvH clones were detected in recipient bone marrow, and some appeared earlier in ileal mucosa or blood, consistent with an intestinal mucosal origin.

Reading from cysteine to phenylalanine, the CDR3 counts 14 amino acids. Only the CDR3 DNA stays, 42 bases, in frame from base 1. Taken from the germline V gene, the CDR1 and CDR2 loops are SGDLS and YYNGEE. V trim: 4 bases; J trim: 3 bases; unmatched bases: 5. Blood samples were collected up to 4 times in the first month after transplant and then at least monthly when available. With respect to this clone: Its target antigen remains unknown. Qualities for individual bases were not recorded, and no much larger clone is one base off.

The library was prepared using the immunoSEQ multiplex PCR assay. Adaptive Biotechnologies carried out high-throughput TCR-beta CDR3 sequencing of genomic DNA for most patients. The authors' analysis ran thus. TCR sequencing data for approximately 17 patients were retrieved from Adaptive's ImmunoSEQ software; a few other patients were processed with MiXCR and VDJtools. CDR3 nucleotide sequences shared between donor and recipient were removed because their origin could not be assigned. At least 2-fold expansion over unstimulated cells and a minimum CFSE-low frequency of 0.002% (template counts) or 0.001% (read counts) were required for clones to be classified as alloreactive. Mappable clones were those detected in sequenced pre-transplant spleen, lymph node, or MLR CFSE-low populations of the donor or recipient. Cumulative frequency of alloreactive clones was calculated as a percentage of all sequences weighted by copy number. TCRdb's version of the immuneACCESS table is confined to in-frame rearrangements and falls short of the full clone set. An unresolved V gene accounts for under half of the shortfall where checked; the remainder is of unknown origin. D and trimming come from the DNA, and the V and J calls and clone size come from that table. Counted in this sample were about 25,000 clones; just under 95% of them appeared once. Of the sample, about 0.8% falls within the top ten clones.

Sequenced here: PBMCs, sampled approximately 30 days after intestinal transplant. This chain joins TRBV9 to TRBJ1-2, with 8 bases in between that match TRBD1. The sequence derives from a human patient who received an intestinal transplant, so some T cells may come from the graft donor. Here is the DNA: TGTGCCAGCAGCATTATGGACAGGGACTATGGCTACACCTTC. Translation gives CASSIMDRDYGYTF.